Sequencing of this T cell receptor (beta chain) was carried out in a study of T cell repertoires in cytomegalovirus infection. Across the whole study: The public TCR beta signatures pointed to both CMV infection and matching HLA type. Findings of the study overall: Cumulative public TCR beta family frequency identified carriers of CMV plus the relevant HLA. It was HLA-C-restricted CMV-specific TCR beta clonotypes that dominated the response ex vivo.

This clonotype has ten or more counts. Its matching antigen is unknown. Trimming removed 4 bases from V and 2 bases from J; junction bases left unmatched: 9. This CDR3 is built from 17 residues. Per germline, CDR1 MNHEY and CDR2 SVGEGT. A single record per CDR3 protein comes from TCRdb applying MiXCR to the reads. Among about 310,000 distinct CDR3 sequences listed, about 9.2% were seen once. The chain employs TRBV6-2 or TRBV6-3 and TRBJ1-5; 9 bases are a match to TRBD1. This clonotype was sampled from a human donor in good health (CMV status not recorded). Some clones in this sample may be carry-over from other donors' samples. What was sequenced was PBMCs. CDR3 nucleotides: TGTGCCAGCAGTTCGAACAGGGGGCAATGGGGCAATCAGCCCCAGCATTTT. Protein sequence: CASSSNRGQWGNQPQHF.